The 6 T cell receptor beta chains reported below all come from one sample, sequenced in a study of response to subunit inactivated influenza vaccine. Each CDR3 protein gets one entry after TCRdb re-called the RT-PCR reads with MiXCR. The table records about 700,000 distinct CDR3 sequences, roughly 13% of them present only once. The material sequenced was PBMCs from blood, taken approximately 15 days before vaccination. The receptors stem from a man in his fifties or sixties who received an inactivated influenza vaccine.

This chain links TRBV6-2 or TRBV6-3 with TRBJ2-2; D is undetermined. CDR3 length equals 13 residues. Germline V gives CDR1 MNHEY, CDR2 SVGEGT. V was clipped by 4 bases and J by 3 bases, with 6 bases between them. The CDR3 loop reads CASSSVDTGELFF. As DNA, the CDR3 is TGTGCCAGCAGTTCGGTAGACACCGGGGAGCTGTTTTTT.

The rearrangement uses TRBV4-2 and TRBJ2-1; D might be TRBD2 (6 bases). Germline CDR1 and CDR2: LGHNA and YNFKEQ. V lost 1 base, J lost 6 bases, and 10 bases lay in between. This CDR3 comprises 14 residues. The CDR3 DNA is TGTGCCAGCAGCCAAGTGATGGGAGGCAATGAGCAGTTCTTC. Translating gives CASSQVMGGNEQFF.

This clonotype was counted ten times or more. The chain's CDR3 is CSAREGQNYGYTF. The CDR3 DNA reads TGCAGTGCTAGAGAGGGACAGAACTATGGCTACACCTTC. The chain is built from TRBV20-1 and TRBJ1-2, with 7 bases identical to TRBD1. Per germline, CDR1 DFQATT and CDR2 SNEGSKA (reference sequence). The CDR3 has 13 amino acids. With 0 bases clipped from V and 2 bases from J, the junction kept 0 bases outside the gene matches.

This clonotype was found a few times. The chain is built from TRBV19 and TRBJ1-5; perhaps TRBD1 as D (5 bases). With 7 bases removed from V and 7 bases from J, the gap between germline ends came to 20 bases. The CDR3 has 15 amino acids. Germline CDR1 and CDR2: LNHDA and SQIVND (reference sequence). The CDR3, as DNA: TGTGCCAGTACTATCAGTCAGGGTTTAATACAGCCCCAGCATTTT. It specifies CASTISQGLIQPQHF.

V is TRBV19 and J is TRBJ2-3; D might be TRBD2 (5 bases). V lost 2 bases and J 4 bases, leaving 13 bases between the germline ends. The CDR3 totals 15 residues. Germline values: CDR1 LNHDA, CDR2 SQIVND (reference sequence). CDR3 sequence (DNA): TGTGCCAGTAGTATATCAACTAGGGCTCCAGATACGCAGTATTTT. Its protein is CASSISTRAPDTQYF.

This clonotype was picked up a small number of times. The CDR3 reads CSVSTSRGGEQFF. The DNA of the CDR3 is TGCAGCGTCTCTACTAGTAGGGGAGGTGAGCAGTTCTTC. The rearrangement uses TRBV29-1 and TRBJ2-1, with a tentative D call TRBD2 (6 bases). This CDR3 contains 13 residues. Per germline, CDR1 SQVTM and CDR2 ANQGSEA. Trimming removed 6 bases at V and 9 bases at J, with 18 bases between.